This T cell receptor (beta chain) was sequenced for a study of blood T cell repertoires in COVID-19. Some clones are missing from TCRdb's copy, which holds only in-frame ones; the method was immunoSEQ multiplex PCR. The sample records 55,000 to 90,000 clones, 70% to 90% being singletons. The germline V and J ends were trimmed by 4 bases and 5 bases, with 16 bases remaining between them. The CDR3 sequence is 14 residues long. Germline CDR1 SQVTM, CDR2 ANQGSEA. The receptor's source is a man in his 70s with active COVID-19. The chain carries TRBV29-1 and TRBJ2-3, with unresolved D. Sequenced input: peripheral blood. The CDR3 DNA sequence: TGCAGCGTTGCGGCAGACTCCTGGATAGATACGCAGTATTTT. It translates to CSVAADSWIDTQYF.